The 27 T cell receptor beta chains given below trace back to one sample, sequenced in a study of shared clonotypes between healthy human individuals. The protocol was immunoSEQ multiplex PCR, while the TCRdb copy is restricted to in-frame clones and leaves out a portion. The table includes about 2,100,000 clones, 85% to 95% detected once. CD45RO-negative cells were positively selected for CCR7, leaving out terminally differentiated effector memory CD45RA+ cells. Material: naive CD8+ T cells from PBMCs. The receptors come from a man aged 18 to 35 in good health. Some clones in this sample may be carry-over from other donors' samples.

V usage is TRBV10-3 and J usage is TRBJ2-6; 7 bases align to TRBD1. The germline gives CDR1 ENHRY, CDR2 SYGVKD. V lost 4 bases, J lost 2 bases, and 2 bases stayed unmatched. CDR3 length: 15 amino acids. DNA for the CDR3: TGTGCCATCAGTGGGGGGACAGCTGGGGCCAACGTCCTGACTTTC. It codes for CAISGGTAGANVLTF.

Worth noting for this clone: The same CDR3 can be traced to other DNA sequences in this sample. This chain connects TRBV5-1 to TRBJ2-2, with D hard to call. Trimming took off 4 bases at V and 4 bases at J, with 2 bases between the two ends. The CDR3 sequence is 11 residues long. CDR1 is SGHRS, CDR2 YFSETQ, per germline. CDR3 DNA: TGCGCCAGCAGCACCACCGGGGAGCTGTTTTTT. Translation gives CASSTTGELFF.

The chain carries TRBV7-2 and TRBJ2-1; D uncertain. The CDR3 extends over 14 amino acids. V gave up 5 bases and J gave up 7 bases, with 15 bases separating them. Germline V gene lookup returns CDR1 SGHTA and CDR2 FQGNSA. The DNA for the CDR3 is TGTGCCAGCAGCCCCCTTAGGCTGCGAAATGAGCAGTTCTTC. This codes for CASSPLRLRNEQFF. Based on the CDR3 plus reference TRBV7-2 and TRBJ2-1, the full variable domain is GAGVSQSPSNKVTEKGKDVELRCDPISGHTALYWYRQSLGQGLEFLIYFQGNSAPDKSGLPSDRFSAERTGGSVSTLTIQRTQQEDSAVYLCASSPLRLRNEQFFGPGTRLTVL.

The genes are TRBV11-2 and TRBJ2-1; 9 positions match TRBD2. This CDR3 is 15 amino acids long. V shed 5 bases and J 8 bases; nucleotides not matched to a gene: 10. Germline V gene lookup returns CDR1 SGHAT and CDR2 FQNNGV. In nucleotides, the CDR3 is TGTGCCAGCAGCCCGGGACTAGCTTGGCCGGATGAGCAGTTCTTC. Its translation is CASSPGLAWPDEQFF.

This sequence joins TRBV19 and TRBJ2-2; unclear D gene. The V gene lost 10 bases and the J gene lost 3 bases, with 15 bases spanning the gap. This CDR3 is built from 14 residues. Germline CDR1 is LNHDA and CDR2 is SQIVND (reference sequence). The CDR3 DNA reads as TGTGCCACCAAAACCCCGATTTACACCGGGGAGCTGTTTTTT. This translates into CATKTPIYTGELFF.

The gene calls are TRBV21-1 and TRBJ2-1; the table's TRBD2 call for D was not verified on the DNA. TRBV21-1 corresponds to a pseudogene. This CDR3 has 15 amino acids. CDR3 sequence: CASILGASGSNEQFF. CDR3 nucleotides: TGTGCCAGCATCCTAGGAGCTAGCGGGAGCAATGAGCAGTTCTTC.

On this clone itself: This sample includes further DNA sequences coding for the same CDR3. The chain uses TRBV18 and TRBJ2-4, with D unresolved. CDR1 is KGHSH and CDR2 is LQKENI in the germline V gene. The CDR3 consists of 14 residues. With 2 bases removed from V and 1 base from J, the gap between germline ends came to 6 bases. CDR3 nucleotides: TGTGCCAGCTCACCAACGCGTGCCAAAAACATTCAGTACTTC. Amino acids: CASSPTRAKNIQYF.

V usage is TRBV9 and J usage is TRBJ1-2; D may be TRBD1 (5 bases). The CDR3 runs 16 residues. The V gene lost 4 bases and the J gene lost 4 bases, with 20 bases spanning the gap. Germline assignment: CDR1 SGDLS and CDR2 YYNGEE. CDR3 sequence reads: CASSPHRDGGPYGYTF. The DNA of the CDR3 is TGTGCCAGCAGCCCACATCGGGACGGAGGACCCTATGGCTACACCTTC.

V is TRBV27 and J is TRBJ1-5, with D possibly TRBD1 on 5 matching bases. The CDR3 is made up of 14 amino acids. V lost 5 bases, J lost 2 bases, and 10 bases lay in between. CDR1 and CDR2 from the germline V gene are MNHEY and SMNVEV (reference sequence). The CDR3 DNA is TGTGCCAGCAGTCCTCAGACAGGCAATCAGCCCCAGCATTTT. This codes for CASSPQTGNQPQHF.

Remarks on this clone: Additional DNA sequences in this sample encode the identical CDR3. The chain joins TRBV29-1 to TRBJ2-7, with 8 positions matching TRBD2. The germline gives CDR1 SQVTM, CDR2 ANQGSEA. The CDR3 runs to 13 residues. Germline trimming cut 5 bases from V and 3 bases from J; bases unmatched to any gene: 6. The CDR3 nucleotides are TGCAGCGTTCTGGCGGGAGGACTCTACGAGCAGTACTTC. Protein sequence: CSVLAGGLYEQYF.

This chain joins TRBV29-1 and TRBJ2-7; tentatively, D is TRBD2 (6 bases). This CDR3 has 14 residues. Trimming removed 7 bases from V and 2 bases from J, with 18 bases in between. Germline assignment: CDR1 SQVTM and CDR2 ANQGSEA. For the CDR3, the DNA is TGCAGCGCAAAAGGTGGGGGGAAGACCTACGAGCAGTACTTC. Its protein is CSAKGGGKTYEQYF.

The CDR3 DNA sequence: TGTGCCAGCAGCTTAGAAGGGGCCTACGAGCAGTACTTC. It yields the protein CASSLEGAYEQYF. This chain connects TRBV13 to TRBJ2-7; possible D gene TRBD1, 5 bases. Germline V lookup: CDR1 PRHDT, CDR2 FYEKMQ (reference sequence). The CDR3 loop spans 13 amino acids. The V end was cut by 1 base, the J end by 2 bases, with 6 bases between.

There are a few counts of this clone. This chain uses TRBV5-1 with TRBJ2-1, with 9 bases that match TRBD2. CDR3 size: 18 residues. V lost 0 bases, J lost 2 bases, and 9 bases stayed unmatched. Germline assignment: CDR1 SGHRS and CDR2 YFSETQ. The CDR3 reads CASSLVSSGTGTYNEQFF. In DNA, the CDR3 is TGCGCCAGCAGCTTGGTATCTAGCGGGACCGGAACCTACAATGAGCAGTTCTTC.

This chain connects TRBV10-3 to TRBJ2-4; possibly TRBD2 for D (5 bases). CDR1 ENHRY and CDR2 SYGVKD come from the germline V gene. This CDR3 has 14 amino acids. V shed 2 bases and J shed 7 bases, with 12 bases lying between them. The CDR3 loop reads CAISEVPGWNIQYF. The CDR3, as DNA: TGTGCCATCAGTGAGGTTCCGGGGTGGAACATTCAGTACTTC.

Notes on this clone: This sample includes further DNA sequences coding for the same CDR3. The chain employs TRBV28 and TRBJ2-7; D unclear. CDR1 and CDR2 (germline): MDHEN, SYDVKM. V lost 5 bases to trimming and J lost 3 bases, with 8 bases between them. The CDR3 covers 12 residues. The CDR3 coding sequence is TGTGCCAGCAGTCCCGATTACTACGAGCAGTACTTC. It encodes CASSPDYYEQYF.

The rearrangement uses TRBV6-6 and TRBJ1-1; D gene uncertain. The V gene's germline CDR1 is MNHNY and CDR2 SVGAGI (reference sequence). This CDR3 region has 15 residues. The V gene lost 0 bases and the J gene lost 2 bases, with 10 bases spanning the gap. CDR3 amino acids: CASSYSSEANTEAFF. DNA for the CDR3: TGTGCCAGCAGTTACTCGTCTGAAGCTAACACTGAAGCTTTCTTT.

V gene TRBV12-5 combines with J gene TRBJ2-1, with a tentative D call TRBD1 (5 bases). Germline V CDR1 and CDR2: LGHNT, FRNRAP. The CDR3 consists of 15 residues. The V end lost 0 bases, the J end lost 7 bases, and 13 bases lay between the germline ends. The CDR3 reads CASGLVQAGWNEQFF. CDR3 in DNA: TGTGCTAGTGGTTTGGTACAGGCAGGGTGGAATGAGCAGTTCTTC.

J is TRBJ2-3 and V is TRBV19; 10 bases match TRBD2. The V gene end was trimmed by 1 base and the J gene end by 6 bases; junction bases not matched to a gene: 4. Germline V lookup: CDR1 LNHDA, CDR2 SQIVND (reference sequence). This CDR3 is built from 15 residues. CDR3 sequence (DNA): TGTGCCAGTAGTATAGCTAGCGGGAGATACGATACGCAGTATTTT. It specifies CASSIASGRYDTQYF.

The chain combines TRBV15 with TRBJ1-1; 7 bases fit TRBD1. The trim removed 1 base at V and 1 base at J, leaving 6 bases unmatched. The CDR3 contains 16 residues. Germline loops: CDR1 LNHNV, CDR2 YYDKDF (reference sequence). CDR3 coding DNA: TGTGCCACCAGCAGAGGGAGGACAGGAACGAACACTGAAGCTTTCTTT. Its protein is CATSRGRTGTNTEAFF. The full variable domain, with the rest looked up from reference TRBV15 and TRBJ1-1, is DAMVIQNPRYQVTQFGKPVTLSCSQTLNHNVMYWYQQKSSQAPKLLFHYYDKDFNNEADTPDNFQSRRPNTSFCFLDIRSPGLGDTAMYLCATSRGRTGTNTEAFFGQGTRLTVV.

The chain is built from TRBV4-2 and TRBJ1-2; D unclear. V was cut by 4 bases and J by 8 bases, with 20 bases left in between. The CDR3 has 15 residues. Germline-derived CDR1 and CDR2 are LGHNA and YNFKEQ. CDR3 nucleotides: TGTGCCAGCAGCCCTACGTTGGGGTTTTGGGAAGGCTACACCTTC. Translation: CASSPTLGFWEGYTF.

This chain links TRBV11-2 with TRBJ1-1, with D tentatively TRBD1 (6 bases). Trimming took off 4 bases at V and 5 bases at J, with 20 bases between the two ends. Germline loops: CDR1 SGHAT, CDR2 FQNNGV. CDR3 size: 16 residues. As DNA, the CDR3 is TGTGCCAGCAGCTCCCTCCAGCCCGGGGGGCCAACTGAAGCTTTCTTT. Its translation is CASSSLQPGGPTEAFF.

This sequence joins TRBV27 and TRBJ2-1, with D unresolved. Germline V lookup: CDR1 MNHEY, CDR2 SMNVEV (reference sequence). The CDR3 totals 14 residues. V lost 4 bases and J lost 2, with 9 bases in between. The CDR3 spells CASSSSATYNEQFF. CDR3 in DNA: TGTGCCAGCAGTTCCTCCGCCACCTACAATGAGCAGTTCTTC.

The rearrangement uses TRBV6-5 and TRBJ2-7, with a tentative D call TRBD1 (6 bases). Deletions cut 6 bases from V and 2 bases from J, with 17 bases between. This CDR3 has 15 amino acids. Germline-derived CDR1 and CDR2 are MNHEY and SVGAGI. CDR3 sequence reads: CASRRSNRAAYEQYF. The CDR3 DNA reads TGTGCCAGCAGACGGAGCAACAGGGCAGCCTACGAGCAGTACTTC.

The CDR3 reads CASSPRGQPSNTGELFF. For the CDR3, the DNA is TGTGCCAGCTCACCACGAGGACAGCCTTCGAACACCGGGGAGCTGTTTTTT. The chain combines TRBV18 with TRBJ2-2; D possibly corresponds to TRBD1 (6 bases). The CDR3 is 17 residues long. CDR1 and CDR2 from the germline V gene are KGHSH and LQKENI. V lost 1 base and J 0 bases, leaving 12 bases between the germline ends.

The chain employs TRBV4-2 and TRBJ2-7, with TRBD1 matching 7 bases. This CDR3 spans 17 amino acids. Per the germline V gene, CDR1 is LGHNA and CDR2 is YNFKEQ. V lost 2 bases, J lost 0 bases, and 10 bases stayed unmatched. CDR3 amino acids: CASSQRTGTDLSYEQYF. The CDR3 nucleotides are TGTGCCAGCAGCCAAAGAACCGGGACAGACCTCTCCTACGAGCAGTACTTC.

The V call is TRBV11-2, the J call TRBJ2-1, with D unclear. The CDR3 loop spans 12 amino acids. Germline values: CDR1 SGHAT, CDR2 FQNNGV. Trimming shortened V by 7 bases and J by 8 bases, and 12 bases separated the two germline ends. In nucleotides, the CDR3 is TGTGCCAGCACCCCCACCGGGCATGAGCAGTTCTTC. Protein sequence: CASTPTGHEQFF. Full variable domain (remainder filled in from reference TRBV11-2 and TRBJ2-1): EAGVAQSPRYKIIEKRQSVAFWCNPISGHATLYWYQQILGQGPKLLIQFQNNGVVDDSQLPKDRFSAERLKGVDSTLKIQPAKLEDSAVYLCASTPTGHEQFFGPGTRLTVL.

This clone appeared once. The V and J genes are TRBV27 and TRBJ2-5; TRBD2 matches 11 bases. The CDR3 runs to 16 residues. V shed 6 bases and J 9 bases; nucleotides not matched to a gene: 15. CDR1 and CDR2 (germline): MNHEY, SMNVEV (reference sequence). CDR3 in amino acids: CASSPIGTSGSEAQYF. The CDR3 DNA is TGTGCCAGCAGCCCGATAGGGACTAGCGGTTCGGAGGCCCAGTACTTC.